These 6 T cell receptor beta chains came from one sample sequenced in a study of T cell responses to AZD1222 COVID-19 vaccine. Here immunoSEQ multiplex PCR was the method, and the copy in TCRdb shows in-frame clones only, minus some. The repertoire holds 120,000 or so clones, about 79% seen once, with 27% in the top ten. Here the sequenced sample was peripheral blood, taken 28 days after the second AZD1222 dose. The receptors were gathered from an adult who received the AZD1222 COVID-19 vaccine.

The CDR3 DNA follows: TGTGCCAGCAGCGCACAGGGGGCGGATGGCTACACCTTC. Translated, it gives CASSAQGADGYTF. The chain recombines TRBV5-4 with TRBJ1-2, with 9 bases identical to TRBD1. CDR1 is SGHNT, CDR2 YYREEE, per germline (reference sequence). V dropped 4 bases and J dropped 6; count of bases not matched to a gene: 4. The CDR3 totals 13 residues.

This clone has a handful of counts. The CDR3 here is CASSAAGTATYEQYF. In DNA form, the CDR3 reads TGCGCCAGCAGCGCCGCCGGGACAGCAACCTACGAGCAGTACTTC. The chain recombines TRBV5-1 with TRBJ2-7, with TRBD1 matching 7 bases. Trimming cost V 4 bases and J 2 bases; bases outside gene matches: 9. Per the germline V gene, CDR1 is SGHRS and CDR2 is YFSETQ. The CDR3 totals 15 residues.

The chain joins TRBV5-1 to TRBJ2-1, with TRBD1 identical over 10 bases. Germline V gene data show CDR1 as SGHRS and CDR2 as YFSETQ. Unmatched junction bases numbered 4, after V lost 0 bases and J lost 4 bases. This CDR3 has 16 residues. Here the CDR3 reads CASSLGTGGKYNEQFF. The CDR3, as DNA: TGCGCCAGCAGCTTGGGGACAGGGGGGAAGTACAATGAGCAGTTCTTC.

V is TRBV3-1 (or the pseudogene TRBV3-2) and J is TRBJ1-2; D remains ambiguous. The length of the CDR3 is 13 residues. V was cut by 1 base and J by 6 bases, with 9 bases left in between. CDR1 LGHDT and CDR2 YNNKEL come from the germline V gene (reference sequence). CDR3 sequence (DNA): TGTGCCAGCAGCCAAGTAGCGGGGAATGGCTACACCTTC. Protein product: CASSQVAGNGYTF.

This chain's CDR3 is CASSLLATYNEQFF. CDR3 DNA: TGTGCCAGCAGTTTGCTGGCTACCTACAATGAGCAGTTCTTC. The J gene is TRBJ2-1, the V gene TRBV27; D is ambiguous. This CDR3 has 14 residues. Deletions cut 3 bases from V and 2 bases from J, with 8 bases between. Germline loops: CDR1 MNHEY, CDR2 SMNVEV (reference sequence).

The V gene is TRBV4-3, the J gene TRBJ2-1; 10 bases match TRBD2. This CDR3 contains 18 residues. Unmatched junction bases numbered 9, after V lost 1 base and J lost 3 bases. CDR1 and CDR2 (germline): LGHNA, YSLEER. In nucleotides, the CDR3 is TGCGCCAGCAGCCAAGGTAGCGGGGGGCTAGTTGACTACAATGAGCAGTTCTTC. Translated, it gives CASSQGSGGLVDYNEQFF.